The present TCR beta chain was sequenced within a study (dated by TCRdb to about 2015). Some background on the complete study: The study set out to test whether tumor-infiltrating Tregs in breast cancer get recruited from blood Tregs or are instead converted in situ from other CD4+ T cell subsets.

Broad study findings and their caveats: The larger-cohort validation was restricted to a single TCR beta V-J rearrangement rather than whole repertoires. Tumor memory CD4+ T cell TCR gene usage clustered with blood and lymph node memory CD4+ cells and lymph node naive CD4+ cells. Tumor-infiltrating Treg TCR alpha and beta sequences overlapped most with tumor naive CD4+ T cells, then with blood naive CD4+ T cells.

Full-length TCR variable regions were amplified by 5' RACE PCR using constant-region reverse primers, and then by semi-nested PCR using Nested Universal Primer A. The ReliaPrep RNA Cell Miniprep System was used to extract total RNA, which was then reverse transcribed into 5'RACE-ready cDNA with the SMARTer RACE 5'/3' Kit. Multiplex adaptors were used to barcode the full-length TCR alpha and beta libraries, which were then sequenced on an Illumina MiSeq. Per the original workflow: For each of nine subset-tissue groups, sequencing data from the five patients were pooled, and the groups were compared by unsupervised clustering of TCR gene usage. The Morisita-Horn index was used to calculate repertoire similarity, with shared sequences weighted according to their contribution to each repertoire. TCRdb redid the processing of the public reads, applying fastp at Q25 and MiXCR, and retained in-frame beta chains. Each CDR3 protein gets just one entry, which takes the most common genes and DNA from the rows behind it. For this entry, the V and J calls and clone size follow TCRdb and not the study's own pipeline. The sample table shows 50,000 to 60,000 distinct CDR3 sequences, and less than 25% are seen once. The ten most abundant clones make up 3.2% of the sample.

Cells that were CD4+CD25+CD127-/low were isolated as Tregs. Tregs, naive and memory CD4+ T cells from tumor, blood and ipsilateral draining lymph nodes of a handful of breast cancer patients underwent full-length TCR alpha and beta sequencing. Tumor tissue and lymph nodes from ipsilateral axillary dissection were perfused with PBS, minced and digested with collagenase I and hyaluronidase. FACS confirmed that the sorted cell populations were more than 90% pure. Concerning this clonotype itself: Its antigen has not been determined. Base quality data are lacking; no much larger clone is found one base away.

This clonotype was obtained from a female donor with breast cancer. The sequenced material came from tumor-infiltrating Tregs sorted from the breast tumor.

CDR3 loop: CASRGTGDLGNTIYF. DNA sequence: TGCGCCAGCAGAGGGACAGGGGATCTTGGAAACACCATATATTTT. Rearrangement joined TRBV5-1 to TRBJ1-3; 10 bases in between match TRBD1. CDR1 and CDR2 were assigned from the germline V gene as SGHRS and YFSETQ. The CDR3 numbers 15 residues from cysteine through phenylalanine. Just CDR3 DNA is preserved here, 45 bases in frame from base 1. From V the trimming removes 5 bases and from J it removes 3 bases, while the gene matches leave 5 bases of the junction unaccounted for. The reference TRBV5-1 and TRBJ1-3 proteins fill in what lies around the CDR3, so the full variable domain reads KAGVTQTPRYLIKTRGQQVTLSCSPISGHRSVSWYQQTPGQGLQFLFEYFSETQRNKGNFPGRFSGRQFSNSRSEMNVSTLELGDSALYLCASRGTGDLGNTIYFGEGSWLTVV.